This T cell receptor (beta chain) emerged from a study of shared clonotypes between healthy human individuals. Of note for this clone: Antigen specificity is unknown. It may be a read error: a sequence one base away is much more abundant.

CDR3 size: 13 residues. The ends lost 3 bases at V and 2 bases at J; junction bases unmatched: 0. Germline V gene sequence: CDR1 SGHTA, CDR2 FQGNSA. TCRdb keeps only in-frame clones here, not all; method: immunoSEQ multiplex PCR. Here the sample spans 650,000 to 800,000 clones, roughly two thirds being singletons. Study-wide points: Clonotype sharing across donors was expected to vary with sequencing depth.

The genes are TRBV7-2 and TRBJ2-7; TRBD2 aligns across 8 bases. The specimen was memory CD4+ T cells sorted from blood. Subset in this sample: CD45RA-negative fraction. The source is a woman aged 30 to 39 in good health. CDR3 nucleotide sequence: TGTGCCAGCAGCTTGGGACTAGCCTACGAGCAGTACTTC. This translates into CASSLGLAYEQYF.